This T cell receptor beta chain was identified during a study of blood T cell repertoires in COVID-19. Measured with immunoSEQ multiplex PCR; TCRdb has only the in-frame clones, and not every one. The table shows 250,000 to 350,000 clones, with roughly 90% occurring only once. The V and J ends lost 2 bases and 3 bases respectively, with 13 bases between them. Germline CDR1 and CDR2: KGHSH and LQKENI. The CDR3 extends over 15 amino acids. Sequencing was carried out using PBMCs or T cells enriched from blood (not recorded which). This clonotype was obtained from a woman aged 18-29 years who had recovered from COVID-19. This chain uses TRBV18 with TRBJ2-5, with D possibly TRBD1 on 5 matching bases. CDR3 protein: CASSPLNDRKETQYF. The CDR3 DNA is TGTGCCAGCTCACCATTAAACGACAGAAAAGAGACCCAGTACTTC. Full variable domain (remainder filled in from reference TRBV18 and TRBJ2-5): NAGVMQNPRHLVRRRGQEARLRCSPMKGHSHVYWYRQLPEEGLKFMVYLQKENIIDESGMPKERFSAEFPKEGPSILRIQQVVRGDSAAYFCASSPLNDRKETQYFGPGTRLLVL.